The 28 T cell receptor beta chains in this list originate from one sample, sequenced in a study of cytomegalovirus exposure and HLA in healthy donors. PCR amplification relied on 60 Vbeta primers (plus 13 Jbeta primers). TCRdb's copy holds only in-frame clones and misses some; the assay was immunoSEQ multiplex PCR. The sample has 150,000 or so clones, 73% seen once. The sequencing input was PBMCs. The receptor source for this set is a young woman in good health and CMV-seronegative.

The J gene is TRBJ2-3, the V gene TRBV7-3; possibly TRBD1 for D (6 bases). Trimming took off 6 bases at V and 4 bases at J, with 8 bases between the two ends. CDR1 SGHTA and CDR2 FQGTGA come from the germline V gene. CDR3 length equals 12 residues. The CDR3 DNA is TGTGCCAGCAGTCAGGGGTCAGATACGCAGTATTTT. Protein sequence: CASSQGSDTQYF. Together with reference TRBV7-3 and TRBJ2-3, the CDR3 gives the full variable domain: GAGVSQTPSNKVTEKGKYVELRCDPISGHTALYWYRQSLGQGPEFLIYFQGTGAADDSGLPNDRFFAVRPEGSVSTLKIQRTERGDSAVYLCASSQGSDTQYFGPGTRLTVL.

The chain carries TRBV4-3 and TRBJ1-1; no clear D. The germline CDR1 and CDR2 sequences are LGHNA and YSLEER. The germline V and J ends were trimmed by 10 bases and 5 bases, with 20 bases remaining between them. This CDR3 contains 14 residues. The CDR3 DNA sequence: TGCGCCACCTCTTCGATCGGGGAAGGTACTGAAGCTTTCTTT. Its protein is CATSSIGEGTEAFF.

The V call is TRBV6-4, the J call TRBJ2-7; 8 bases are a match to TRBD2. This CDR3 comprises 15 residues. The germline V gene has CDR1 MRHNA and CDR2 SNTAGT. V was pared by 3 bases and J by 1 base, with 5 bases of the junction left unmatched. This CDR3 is CASSEMAGGSYEQYF. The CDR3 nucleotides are TGTGCCAGCAGTGAAATGGCGGGGGGATCCTACGAGCAGTACTTC.

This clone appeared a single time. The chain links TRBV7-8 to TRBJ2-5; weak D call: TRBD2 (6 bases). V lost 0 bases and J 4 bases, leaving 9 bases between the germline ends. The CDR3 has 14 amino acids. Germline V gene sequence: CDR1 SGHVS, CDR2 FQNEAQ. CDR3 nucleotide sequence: TGTGCCAGCAGCTTAGCCGGGGGAAGAGAGACCCAGTACTTC. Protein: CASSLAGGRETQYF.

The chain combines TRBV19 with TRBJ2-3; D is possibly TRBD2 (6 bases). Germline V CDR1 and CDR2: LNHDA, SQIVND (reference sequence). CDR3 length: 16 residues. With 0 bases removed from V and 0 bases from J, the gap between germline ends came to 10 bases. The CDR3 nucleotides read TGTGCCAGTAGTATAGATCCCGCGGGGAGCACAGATACGCAGTATTTT. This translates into CASSIDPAGSTDTQYF.

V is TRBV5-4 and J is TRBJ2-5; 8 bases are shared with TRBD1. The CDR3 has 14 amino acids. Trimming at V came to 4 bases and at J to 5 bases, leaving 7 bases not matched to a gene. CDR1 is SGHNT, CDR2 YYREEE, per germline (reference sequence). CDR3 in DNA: TGTGCCAGCAGCCGGCAGGGGGCGGCGGAGACCCAGTACTTC. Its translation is CASSRQGAAETQYF. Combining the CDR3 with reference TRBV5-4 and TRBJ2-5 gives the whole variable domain ETGVTQSPTHLIKTRGQQVTLRCSSQSGHNTVSWYQQALGQGPQFIFQYYREEENGRGNFPPRFSGLQFPNYSSELNVNALELDDSALYLCASSRQGAAETQYFGPGTRLLVL.

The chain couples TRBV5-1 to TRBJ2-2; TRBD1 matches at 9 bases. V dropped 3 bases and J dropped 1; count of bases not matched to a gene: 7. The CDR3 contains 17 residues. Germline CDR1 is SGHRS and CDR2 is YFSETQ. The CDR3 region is CASSSPLGQGNTGELFF. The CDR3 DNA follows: TGCGCCAGCAGCTCACCTTTGGGACAGGGGAACACCGGGGAGCTGTTTTTT.

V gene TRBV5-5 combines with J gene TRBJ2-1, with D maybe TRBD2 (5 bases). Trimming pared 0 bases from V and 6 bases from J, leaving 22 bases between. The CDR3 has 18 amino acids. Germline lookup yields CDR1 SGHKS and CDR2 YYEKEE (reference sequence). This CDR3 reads CASSLGGLAHPRANEQFF. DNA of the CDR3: TGTGCCAGCAGCTTGGGGGGTCTAGCCCACCCTCGAGCCAATGAGCAGTTCTTC.

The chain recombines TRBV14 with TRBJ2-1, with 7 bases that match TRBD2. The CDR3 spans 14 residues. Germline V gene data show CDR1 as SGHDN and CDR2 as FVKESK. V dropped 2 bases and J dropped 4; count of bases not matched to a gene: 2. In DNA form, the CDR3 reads TGTGCCAGCAGCCAATCTAGCGGTTACAATGAGCAGTTCTTC. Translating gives CASSQSSGYNEQFF. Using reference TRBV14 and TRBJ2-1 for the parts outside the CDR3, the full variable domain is EAGVTQFPSHSVIEKGQTVTLRCDPISGHDNLYWYRRVMGKEIKFLLHFVKESKQDESGMPNNRFLAERTGGTYSTLKVQPAELEDSGVYFCASSQSSGYNEQFFGPGTRLTVL.

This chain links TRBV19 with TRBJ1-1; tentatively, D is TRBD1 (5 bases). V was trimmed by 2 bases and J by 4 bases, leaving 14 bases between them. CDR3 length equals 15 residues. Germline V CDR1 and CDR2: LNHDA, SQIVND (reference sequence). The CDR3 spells CASSIWGRVGTEAFF. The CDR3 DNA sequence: TGTGCCAGTAGTATATGGGGCAGGGTGGGCACTGAAGCTTTCTTT.

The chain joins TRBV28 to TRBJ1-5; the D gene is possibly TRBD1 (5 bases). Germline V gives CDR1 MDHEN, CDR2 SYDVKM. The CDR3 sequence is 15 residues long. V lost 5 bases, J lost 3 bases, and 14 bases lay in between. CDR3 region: CASSGAAAPNQPQHF. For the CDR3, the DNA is TGTGCCAGCAGTGGGGCCGCAGCACCCAATCAGCCCCAGCATTTT.

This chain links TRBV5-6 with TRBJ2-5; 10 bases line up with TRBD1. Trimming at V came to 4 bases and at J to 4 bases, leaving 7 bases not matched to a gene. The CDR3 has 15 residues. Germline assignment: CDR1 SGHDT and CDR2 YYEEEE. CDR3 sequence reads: CASSVTGGASETQYF. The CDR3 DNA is TGTGCCAGCAGCGTGACAGGGGGCGCGTCAGAGACCCAGTACTTC.

The CDR3 bases are TGTGCCAGCAGCTATTTCGGGACAGGGAGGGAAAACACTGAAGCTTTCTTT. Translation gives CASSYFGTGRENTEAFF. The J gene is TRBJ1-1, the V gene TRBV7-2; 9 bases are shared with TRBD1. The CDR3 is 17 amino acids. Germline V lookup: CDR1 SGHTA, CDR2 FQGNSA. Trimming cost V 4 bases and J 2 bases; bases outside gene matches: 11.

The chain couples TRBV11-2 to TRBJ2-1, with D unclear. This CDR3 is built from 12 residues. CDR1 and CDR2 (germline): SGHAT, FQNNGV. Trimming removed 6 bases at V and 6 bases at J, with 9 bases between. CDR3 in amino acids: CASSSPRNEQFF. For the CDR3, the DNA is TGTGCCAGCAGTTCCCCGCGCAATGAGCAGTTCTTC.

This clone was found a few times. For the CDR3, the DNA is TGTGCCAGCAGGGTTGGGCCCCCGGCCTATGGCTACACCTTC. The encoded protein is CASRVGPPAYGYTF. The genes are TRBV6-6 and TRBJ1-2; D not certain. V lost 6 bases to trimming and J lost 4 bases, with 15 bases between them. Germline V lookup: CDR1 MNHNY, CDR2 SVGAGI (reference sequence). This CDR3 is built from 14 residues.

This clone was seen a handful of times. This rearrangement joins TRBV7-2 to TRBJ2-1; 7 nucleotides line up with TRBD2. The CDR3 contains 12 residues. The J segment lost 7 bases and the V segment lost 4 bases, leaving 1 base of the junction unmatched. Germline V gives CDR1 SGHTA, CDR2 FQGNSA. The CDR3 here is CASSSGGNEQFF. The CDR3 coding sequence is TGTGCCAGCAGCTCCGGGGGGAATGAGCAGTTCTTC.

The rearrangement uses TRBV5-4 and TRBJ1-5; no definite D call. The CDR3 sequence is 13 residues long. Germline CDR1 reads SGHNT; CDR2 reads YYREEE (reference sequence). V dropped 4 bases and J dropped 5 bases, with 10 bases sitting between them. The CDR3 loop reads CASSQDWDQPQHF. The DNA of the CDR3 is TGTGCCAGCAGCCAGGACTGGGATCAGCCCCAGCATTTT.

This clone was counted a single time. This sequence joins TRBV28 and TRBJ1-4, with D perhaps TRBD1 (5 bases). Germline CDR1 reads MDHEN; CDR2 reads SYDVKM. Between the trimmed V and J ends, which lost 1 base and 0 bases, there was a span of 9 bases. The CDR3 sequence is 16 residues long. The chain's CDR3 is CASSLSGHTTNEKLFF. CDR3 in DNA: TGTGCCAGCAGTTTATCCGGACACACAACTAATGAAAAACTGTTTTTT.

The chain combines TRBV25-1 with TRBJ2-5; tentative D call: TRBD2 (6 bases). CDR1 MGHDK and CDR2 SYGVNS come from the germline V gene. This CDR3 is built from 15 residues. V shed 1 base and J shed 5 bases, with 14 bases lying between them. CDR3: CASSELPQGRETQYF. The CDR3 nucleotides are TGTGCCAGCAGTGAATTACCCCAAGGGAGGGAGACCCAGTACTTC.

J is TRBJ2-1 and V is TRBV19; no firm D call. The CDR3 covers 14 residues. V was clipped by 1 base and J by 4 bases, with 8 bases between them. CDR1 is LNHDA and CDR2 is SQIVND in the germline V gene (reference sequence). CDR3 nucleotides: TGTGCCAGTAGTATAGGGTCGCGATACAATGAGCAGTTCTTC. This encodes CASSIGSRYNEQFF.

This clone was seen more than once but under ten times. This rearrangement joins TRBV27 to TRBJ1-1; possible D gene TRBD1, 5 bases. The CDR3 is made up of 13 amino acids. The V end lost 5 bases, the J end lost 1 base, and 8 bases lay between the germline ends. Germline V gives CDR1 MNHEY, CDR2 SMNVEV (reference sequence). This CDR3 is CASSVTANTEAFF. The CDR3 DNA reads TGTGCCAGCAGTGTGACAGCGAACACTGAAGCTTTCTTT.

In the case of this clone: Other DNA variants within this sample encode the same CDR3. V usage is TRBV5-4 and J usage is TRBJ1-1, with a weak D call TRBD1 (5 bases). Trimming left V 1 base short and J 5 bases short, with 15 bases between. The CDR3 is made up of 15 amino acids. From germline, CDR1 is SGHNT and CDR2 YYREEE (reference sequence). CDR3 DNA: TGTGCCAGCAGCTTGAACTGGGGGGTAGGGACTGAAGCTTTCTTT. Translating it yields CASSLNWGVGTEAFF.

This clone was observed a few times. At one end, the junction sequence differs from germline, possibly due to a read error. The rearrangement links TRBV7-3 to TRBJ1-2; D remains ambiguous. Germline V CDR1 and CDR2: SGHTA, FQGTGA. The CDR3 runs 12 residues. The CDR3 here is CASSLSAGGIHF. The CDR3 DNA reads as TGTGCCAGCAGCCTTTCCGCGGGCGGTATCCACTTC. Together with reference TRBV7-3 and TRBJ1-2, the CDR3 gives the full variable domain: GAGVSQTPSNKVTEKGKYVELRCDPISGHTALYWYRQSLGQGPEFLIYFQGTGAADDSGLPNDRFFAVRPEGSVSTLKIQRTERGDSAVYLCASSLSAGGIHFGSGTRLTVV.

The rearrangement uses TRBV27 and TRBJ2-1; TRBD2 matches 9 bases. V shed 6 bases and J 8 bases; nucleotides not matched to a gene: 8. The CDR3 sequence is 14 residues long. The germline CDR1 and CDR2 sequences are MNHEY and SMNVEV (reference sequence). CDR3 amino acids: CASSLLGLAYEQFF. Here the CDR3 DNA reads TGTGCCAGCAGCCTCCTCGGACTAGCGTATGAGCAGTTCTTC.

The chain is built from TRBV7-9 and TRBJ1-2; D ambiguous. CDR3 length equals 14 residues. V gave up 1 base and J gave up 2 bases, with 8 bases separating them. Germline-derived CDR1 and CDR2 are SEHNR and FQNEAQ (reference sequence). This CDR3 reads CASSLGARNYGYTF. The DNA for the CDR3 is TGTGCCAGCAGCTTAGGGGCCAGAAACTATGGCTACACCTTC. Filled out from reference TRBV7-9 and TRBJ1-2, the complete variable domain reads DTGVSQNPRHKITKRGQNVTFRCDPISEHNRLYWYRQTLGQGPEFLTYFQNEAQLEKSRLLSDRFSAERPKGSFSTLEIQRTEQGDSAMYLCASSLGARNYGYTFGSGTRLTVV.

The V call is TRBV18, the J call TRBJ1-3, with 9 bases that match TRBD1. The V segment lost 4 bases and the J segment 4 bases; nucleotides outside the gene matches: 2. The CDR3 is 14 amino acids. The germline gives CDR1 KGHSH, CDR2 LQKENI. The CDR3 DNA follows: TGTGCCAGCTCACGGGACAGGGACGGAAACACCATATATTTT. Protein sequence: CASSRDRDGNTIYF.

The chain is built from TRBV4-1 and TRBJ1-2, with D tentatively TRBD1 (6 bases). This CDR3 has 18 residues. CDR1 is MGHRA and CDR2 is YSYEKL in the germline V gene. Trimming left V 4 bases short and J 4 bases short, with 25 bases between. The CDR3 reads CASSRPGTFNLRVYGYTF. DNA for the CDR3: TGCGCCAGCAGCCGACCAGGGACATTCAACCTGCGGGTCTATGGCTACACCTTC.

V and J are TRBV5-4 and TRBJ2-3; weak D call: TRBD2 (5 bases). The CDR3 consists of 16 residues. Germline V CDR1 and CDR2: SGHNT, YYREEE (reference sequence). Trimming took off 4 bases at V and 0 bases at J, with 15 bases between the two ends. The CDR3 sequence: CASSLNPRESTDTQYF. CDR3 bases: TGTGCCAGCAGCCTAAACCCCCGGGAAAGCACAGATACGCAGTATTTT.